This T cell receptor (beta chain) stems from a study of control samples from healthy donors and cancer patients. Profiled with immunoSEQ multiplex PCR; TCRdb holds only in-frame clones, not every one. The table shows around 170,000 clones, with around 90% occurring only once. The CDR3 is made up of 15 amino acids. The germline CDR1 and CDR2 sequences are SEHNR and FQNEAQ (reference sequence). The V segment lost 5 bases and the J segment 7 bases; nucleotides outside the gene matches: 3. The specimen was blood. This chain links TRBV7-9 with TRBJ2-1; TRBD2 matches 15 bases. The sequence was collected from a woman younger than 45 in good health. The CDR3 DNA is TGTGCCAGCAGCAGGACTAGCGGGGGGGTTAATGAGCAGTTCTTC. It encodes CASSRTSGGVNEQFF.